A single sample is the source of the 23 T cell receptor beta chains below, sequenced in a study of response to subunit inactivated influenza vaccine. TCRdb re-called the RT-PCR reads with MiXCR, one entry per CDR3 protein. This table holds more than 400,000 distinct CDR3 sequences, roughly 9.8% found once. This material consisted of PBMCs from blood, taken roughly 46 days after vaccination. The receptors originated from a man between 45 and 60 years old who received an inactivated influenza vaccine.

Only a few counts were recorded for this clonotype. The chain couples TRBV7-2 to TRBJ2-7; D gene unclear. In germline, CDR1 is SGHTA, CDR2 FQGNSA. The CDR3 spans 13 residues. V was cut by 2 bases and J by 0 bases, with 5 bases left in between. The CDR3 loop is CASSLPLSYEQYF. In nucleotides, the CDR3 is TGTGCCAGCAGCTTACCCCTCTCCTACGAGCAGTACTTC.

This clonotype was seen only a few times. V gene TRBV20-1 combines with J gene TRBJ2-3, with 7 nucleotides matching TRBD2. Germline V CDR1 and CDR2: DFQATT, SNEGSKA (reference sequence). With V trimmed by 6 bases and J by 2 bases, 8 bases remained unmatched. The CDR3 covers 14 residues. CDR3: CSASGTINTDTQYF. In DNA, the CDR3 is TGCAGTGCCTCCGGGACTATAAACACAGATACGCAGTATTTT.

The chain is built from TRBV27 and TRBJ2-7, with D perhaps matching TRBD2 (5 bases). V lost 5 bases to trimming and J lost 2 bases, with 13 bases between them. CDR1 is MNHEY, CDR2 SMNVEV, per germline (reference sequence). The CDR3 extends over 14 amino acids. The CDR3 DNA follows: TGTGCCAGCAGTCGATTCGCGGGTACCTACGAGCAGTACTTC. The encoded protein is CASSRFAGTYEQYF.

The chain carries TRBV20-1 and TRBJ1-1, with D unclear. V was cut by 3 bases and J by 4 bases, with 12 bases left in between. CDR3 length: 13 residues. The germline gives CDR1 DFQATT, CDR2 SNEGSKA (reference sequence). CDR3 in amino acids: CSARYNRGTEAFF. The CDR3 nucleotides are TGCAGTGCTAGGTACAACCGGGGCACTGAAGCTTTCTTT.

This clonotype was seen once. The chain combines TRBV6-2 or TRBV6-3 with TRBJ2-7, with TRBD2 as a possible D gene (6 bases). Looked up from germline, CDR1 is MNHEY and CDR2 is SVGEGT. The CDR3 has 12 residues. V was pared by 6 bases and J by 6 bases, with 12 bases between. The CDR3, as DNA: TGTGCCAGCAGGGAGGGAGTTGGCGAGCAGTACTTC. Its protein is CASREGVGEQYF.

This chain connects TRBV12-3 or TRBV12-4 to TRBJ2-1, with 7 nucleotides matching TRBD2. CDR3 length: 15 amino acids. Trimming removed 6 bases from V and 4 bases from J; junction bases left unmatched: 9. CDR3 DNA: TGTGCCAGCAGCCCTCCGGCGGGAGAGTACAATGAGCAGTTCTTC. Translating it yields CASSPPAGEYNEQFF.

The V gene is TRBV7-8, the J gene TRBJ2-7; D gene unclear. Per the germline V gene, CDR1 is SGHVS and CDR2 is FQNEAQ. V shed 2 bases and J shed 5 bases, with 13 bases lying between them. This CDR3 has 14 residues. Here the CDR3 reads CASSLQGQVHEQYF. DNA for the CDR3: TGTGCCAGCAGCTTACAAGGGCAGGTCCACGAGCAGTACTTC.

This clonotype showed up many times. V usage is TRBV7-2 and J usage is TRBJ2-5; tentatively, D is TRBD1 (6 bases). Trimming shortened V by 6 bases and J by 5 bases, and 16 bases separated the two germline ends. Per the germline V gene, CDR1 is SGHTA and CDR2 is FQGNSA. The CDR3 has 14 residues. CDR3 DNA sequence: TGTGCCAGCAGTCCAGGGGTAGGGCAGGAGACCCAGTACTTC. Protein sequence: CASSPGVGQETQYF.

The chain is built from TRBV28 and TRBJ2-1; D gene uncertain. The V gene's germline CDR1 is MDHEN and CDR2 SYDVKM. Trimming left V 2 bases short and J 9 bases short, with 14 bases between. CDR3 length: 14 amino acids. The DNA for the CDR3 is TGTGCCAGCAGTTTAATTGAATTTGGAGCTGAGCAGTTCTTC. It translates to CASSLIEFGAEQFF.

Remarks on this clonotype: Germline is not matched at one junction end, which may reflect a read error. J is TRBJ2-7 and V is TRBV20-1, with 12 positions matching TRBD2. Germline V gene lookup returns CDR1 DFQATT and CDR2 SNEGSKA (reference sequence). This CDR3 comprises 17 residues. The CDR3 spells CSARDPSSGRGSYEQYF. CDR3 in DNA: TGCAGTGCTCGAGACCCCTCTAGCGGGAGGGGGTCCTACGAGCAGTACTTC.

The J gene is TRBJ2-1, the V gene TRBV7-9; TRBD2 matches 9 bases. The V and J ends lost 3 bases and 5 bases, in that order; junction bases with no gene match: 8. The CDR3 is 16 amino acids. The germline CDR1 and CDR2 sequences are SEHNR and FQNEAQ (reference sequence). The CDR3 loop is CASSFPGLAYHNEQFF. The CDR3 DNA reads TGTGCCAGCAGCTTTCCGGGACTAGCTTACCACAATGAGCAGTTCTTC.

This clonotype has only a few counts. The DNA of the CDR3 is TGTGCCAGCAGTTTATCTTGGGATAGGCAGTACTTC. It is translated as CASSLSWDRQYF. The rearrangement uses TRBV28 and TRBJ2-7; no clear D. CDR1 and CDR2 from the germline V gene are MDHEN and SYDVKM. CDR3 length: 12 amino acids. V was trimmed by 1 base and J by 9 bases, leaving 10 bases between them.

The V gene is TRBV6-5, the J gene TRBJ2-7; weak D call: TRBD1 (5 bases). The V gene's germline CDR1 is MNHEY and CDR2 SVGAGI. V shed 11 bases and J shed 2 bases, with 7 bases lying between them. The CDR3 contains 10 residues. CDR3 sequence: CAAGTYEQYF. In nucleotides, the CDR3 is TGTGCCGCAGGGACCTACGAGCAGTACTTC.

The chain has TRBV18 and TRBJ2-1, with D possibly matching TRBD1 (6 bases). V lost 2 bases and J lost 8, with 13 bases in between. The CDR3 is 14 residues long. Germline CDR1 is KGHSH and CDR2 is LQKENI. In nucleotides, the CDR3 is TGTGCCAGCTCACCAGGACAGATTTTCGATGAGCAGTTCTTC. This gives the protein CASSPGQIFDEQFF.

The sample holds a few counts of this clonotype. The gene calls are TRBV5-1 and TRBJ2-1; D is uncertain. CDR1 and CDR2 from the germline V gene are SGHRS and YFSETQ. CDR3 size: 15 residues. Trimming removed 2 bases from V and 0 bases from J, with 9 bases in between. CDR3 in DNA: TGCGCCAGCAGCTTTCGGGCTCCCTCCTACAATGAGCAGTTCTTC. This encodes CASSFRAPSYNEQFF.

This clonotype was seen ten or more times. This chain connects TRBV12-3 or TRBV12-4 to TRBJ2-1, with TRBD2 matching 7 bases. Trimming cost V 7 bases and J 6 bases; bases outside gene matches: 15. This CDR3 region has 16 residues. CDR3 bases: TGTGCCAGCACCCCTCCGGGGGAGGGAAACCCCAATGAGCAGTTCTTC. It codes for CASTPPGEGNPNEQFF.

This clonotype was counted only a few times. CDR3 coding DNA: TGCGCCAGCAGCACTTCGACAGGGCGGACCGGGGAGCTGTTTTTT. Encoded protein: CASSTSTGRTGELFF. The chain couples TRBV5-1 to TRBJ2-2; 7 positions agree with TRBD1. Looked up from germline, CDR1 is SGHRS and CDR2 is YFSETQ. The CDR3 extends over 15 amino acids. The J segment lost 5 bases and the V segment lost 4 bases, leaving 8 bases of the junction unmatched. Supplemented by reference TRBV5-1 and TRBJ2-2, the full variable domain reads KAGVTQTPRYLIKTRGQQVTLSCSPISGHRSVSWYQQTPGQGLQFLFEYFSETQRNKGNFPGRFSGRQFSNSRSEMNVSTLELGDSALYLCASSTSTGRTGELFFGEGSRLTVL.

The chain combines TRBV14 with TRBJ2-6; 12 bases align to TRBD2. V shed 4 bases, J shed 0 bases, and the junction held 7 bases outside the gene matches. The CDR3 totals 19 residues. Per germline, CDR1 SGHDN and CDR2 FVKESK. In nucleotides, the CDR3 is TGTGCCAGCAGCCCGACTAGCGGGGGTTCTGTCTCTGGGGCCAACGTCCTGACTTTC. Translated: CASSPTSGGSVSGANVLTF.

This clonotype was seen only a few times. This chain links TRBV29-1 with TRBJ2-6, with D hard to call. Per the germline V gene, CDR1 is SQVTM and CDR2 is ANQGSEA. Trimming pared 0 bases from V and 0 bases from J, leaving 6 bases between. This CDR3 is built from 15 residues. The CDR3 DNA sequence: TGCAGCGTTGAAGATATCTACTCTGGGGCCAACGTCCTGACTTTC. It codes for CSVEDIYSGANVLTF.

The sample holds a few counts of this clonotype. This chain's CDR3 is CSVEDRGQGVETQYF. CDR3 sequence (DNA): TGCAGCGTTGAAGATCGTGGACAGGGGGTAGAGACCCAGTACTTC. This chain joins TRBV29-1 and TRBJ2-5; 10 bases fit TRBD1. This CDR3 region has 15 residues. The germline gives CDR1 SQVTM, CDR2 ANQGSEA. The V gene end was trimmed by 0 bases and the J gene end by 4 bases; junction bases not matched to a gene: 5. The complete variable domain, with remaining parts taken from reference TRBV29-1 and TRBJ2-5, reads SAVISQKPSRDICQRGTSLTIQCQVDSQVTMMFWYRQQPGQSLTLIATANQGSEATYESGFVIDKFPISRPNLTFSTLTVSNMSPEDSSIYLCSVEDRGQGVETQYFGPGTRLLVL.

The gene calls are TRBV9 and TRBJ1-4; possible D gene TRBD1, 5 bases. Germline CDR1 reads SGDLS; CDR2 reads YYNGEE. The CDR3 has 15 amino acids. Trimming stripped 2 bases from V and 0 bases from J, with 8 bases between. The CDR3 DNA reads TGTGCCAGCAGCGTCGGGACGGCAACTAATGAAAAACTGTTTTTT. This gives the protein CASSVGTATNEKLFF.

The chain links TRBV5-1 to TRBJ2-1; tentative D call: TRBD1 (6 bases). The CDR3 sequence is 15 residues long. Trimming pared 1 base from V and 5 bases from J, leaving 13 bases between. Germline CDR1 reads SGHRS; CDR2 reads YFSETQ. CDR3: CASSLLAGANNEQFF. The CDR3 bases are TGCGCCAGCAGCTTGCTCGCAGGGGCGAACAATGAGCAGTTCTTC.

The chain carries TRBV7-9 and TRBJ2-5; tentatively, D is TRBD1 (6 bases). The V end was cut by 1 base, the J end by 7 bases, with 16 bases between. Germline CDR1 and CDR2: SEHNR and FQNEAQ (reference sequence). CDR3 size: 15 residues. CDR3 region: CASSLVVQGRRTQYF. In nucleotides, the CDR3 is TGTGCCAGCAGCTTAGTTGTACAGGGCAGAAGGACCCAGTACTTC.